The rows below give T cell receptor beta chains drawn from one sample of a study of shared clonotypes between healthy human individuals. Sequencing used immunoSEQ multiplex PCR; TCRdb keeps in-frame clones, though not all of them. The sample consists of more than 2,000,000 clones, more than 85% of them appearing once. The material sequenced was naive CD4+ T cells from PBMCs. The receptors stem from a young man in good health. Some clones in this sample may be carry-over from other donors' samples. Both conserved end residues are part of each CDR3. D genes are given only for firm matches. Only part of the rows carry a size: once, few, many, or a class if the clone is expanded.

D	size	V	J	DNA	CDR3
.	.	TRBV19	TRBJ2-5	TGTGCCAGTAGTATTGATTCAGGGAAAGAGACCCAGTACTTC	CASSIDSGKETQYF
.	.	TRBV2	TRBJ1-3	TGTGCCAGCAGATCAGGGGCCCCGCGGGGCTCTGGAAACACCATATATTTT	CASRSGAPRGSGNTIYF
TRBD1	.	TRBV11-2	TRBJ2-7	TGTGCCAGCAGCTTTTACGACAGGGACGAGCAGTACTTC	CASSFYDRDEQYF
TRBD2	.	TRBV7-9	TRBJ2-1	TGTGCCAGCAGCTTAGAGGGACTAGCGAATACCTACAATGAGCAGTTCTTC	CASSLEGLANTYNEQFF
.	.	TRBV28	TRBJ2-2	TGTGCCAGCAGTGGAGTCTACCTCACGACCGGGGAGCTGTTTTTT	CASSGVYLTTGELFF
.	.	TRBV7-8	TRBJ2-7	TGTGCCAGCAGCTCTCGAGCGGGCCGAAGCTCCTACGAGCAGTACTTC	CASSSRAGRSSYEQYF
.	.	TRBV7-3	TRBJ2-1	TGTGCCAGCAGGGAACCCGGGACCCTCAATGAGCAGTTCTTC	CASREPGTLNEQFF
.	.	TRBV28	TRBJ1-1	TGTGCCAGCAGCAGGACACTTGAAGCTTTCTTT	CASSRTLEAFF
.	.	TRBV2	TRBJ2-2	TGTGCCAGCCGAGGGGAGCAGGGGCAGACCGGGGAGCTGTTTTTT	CASRGEQGQTGELFF
TRBD2	.	TRBV6-6	TRBJ2-5	TGTGCCAGCATTTTAGCGGGAACAGCTGAGACCCAGTACTTC	CASILAGTAETQYF
.	.	TRBV15	TRBJ1-1	TGTGCCACCAGCAGCCCGATGAACACTGAAGCTTTCTTT	CATSSPMNTEAFF
.	.	TRBV29-1	TRBJ2-3	TGCAGCGTTGAAGGAACCACAGATACGCAGTATTTT	CSVEGTTDTQYF
.	.	TRBV18	TRBJ2-7	TGTGCCAGCTCACCAAGTATCAACGAGCAGTACTTC	CASSPSINEQYF
.	.	TRBV4-2	TRBJ2-5	TGTGCCAGCAGCCAAGTCCGTGAGACCCAGTACTTC	CASSQVRETQYF
.	.	TRBV7-3	TRBJ2-3	TGTGCCAGCAGCTTAACTGGGCACTCATCAGATACGCAGTATTTT	CASSLTGHSSDTQYF
.	.	TRBV7-9	TRBJ1-2	TGTGCCAGCAGCTTAGAGCAGGCCTCCTATGGCTACACCTTC	CASSLEQASYGYTF
TRBD1	.	TRBV6-5	TRBJ2-7	TGTGCCAGCAGTTCGACAGGGTACGAGCAGTACTTC	CASSSTGYEQYF
TRBD2	.	TRBV18	TRBJ2-7	TGTGCCAGCTCACCAATCGCAGGACTAGGCGGCGAGCAGTACTTC	CASSPIAGLGGEQYF
.	.	TRBV13	TRBJ1-1	TGTGCCAGCAGCTTAAAGGGGGGCTACAGGGTTCGGAACACTGAAGCTTTCTTT	CASSLKGGYRVRNTEAFF
.	.	TRBV19	TRBJ2-5	TGTGCCAGTAGTATAGGTGGTAGTAGAGAGACCCAGTACTTC	CASSIGGSRETQYF
TRBD1	.	TRBV25-1	TRBJ1-2	TGTGCCAGCAGTGAAGCTCCCGGTACAGGGGGCGAGTACTATGGCTACACCTTC	CASSEAPGTGGEYYGYTF
.	.	TRBV5-1	TRBJ2-7	TGCGCCAGCAGCAAGGACCGGGACATCTACGAGCAGTACTTC	CASSKDRDIYEQYF
.	.	TRBV6-1	TRBJ2-2	TGTGCCAGCAGGAAGAGGGGGAGCACCGGGGAGCTGTTTTTT	CASRKRGSTGELFF
.	once	TRBV5-1	TRBJ1-3	TGCGCCAGCAGCTTGGGGGAATTCACCAGCCCCAGTGGAAACACCATATATTTT	CASSLGEFTSPSGNTIYF
.	.	TRBV19	TRBJ2-1	TGTGCCAGTAGTTCAACCCCCGCGTGGGACAATGAGCAGTTCTTC	CASSSTPAWDNEQFF
.	.	TRBV7-9	TRBJ1-1	TGTGCCAGCAGCTCTAACCAGGGCGGGGGTCGGAACACTGAAGCTTTCTTT	CASSSNQGGGRNTEAFF
.	.	TRBV15	TRBJ1-2	TGTGCCACCAGCAGAGGGAGGCGGACGCCCTATGGCTACACCTTC	CATSRGRRTPYGYTF
.	.	TRBV27	TRBJ2-1	TGTGCCAGCAGACTGAATAGCGGATACAATGAGCAGTTCTTC	CASRLNSGYNEQFF
TRBD1	.	TRBV7-2	TRBJ1-2	TGTGCCAGCAGCTCCGACAGGGGGGGCTATGGCTACACCTTC	CASSSDRGGYGYTF